Below, one T cell receptor (beta chain) is given with its context. Its antigen is not known. Sequenced by immunoSEQ multiplex PCR; TCRdb stores in-frame clones only, minus some. This sample has about 84,000 clones; about 85% occur once, and the top ten carry approximately 1.6%. The record originates from a study of T cell responses to AZD1222 COVID-19 vaccine. Looking at the study overall: Second-dose intervals of approximately 4 or approximately 12 weeks were pooled.

The study, taken as a whole, reports: The study found vaccine-associated CD4 TCRs spanning spike, dominant at 160-218 and 743-854.

This CDR3 is built from 15 residues. This TCR derives from an adult in good health. This chain uses TRBV21-1 with TRBJ1-6; TRBD1, the table's D call, lacks a check against the DNA. TRBV21-1 is noted as a pseudogene. The sample was peripheral blood, taken on day 0 of AZD1222 vaccination. The CDR3 sequence: CARGGTGRDNSPLHF. CDR3 in DNA: TGTGCCAGGGGGGGGACAGGCCGGGATAATTCACCCCTCCACTTT.